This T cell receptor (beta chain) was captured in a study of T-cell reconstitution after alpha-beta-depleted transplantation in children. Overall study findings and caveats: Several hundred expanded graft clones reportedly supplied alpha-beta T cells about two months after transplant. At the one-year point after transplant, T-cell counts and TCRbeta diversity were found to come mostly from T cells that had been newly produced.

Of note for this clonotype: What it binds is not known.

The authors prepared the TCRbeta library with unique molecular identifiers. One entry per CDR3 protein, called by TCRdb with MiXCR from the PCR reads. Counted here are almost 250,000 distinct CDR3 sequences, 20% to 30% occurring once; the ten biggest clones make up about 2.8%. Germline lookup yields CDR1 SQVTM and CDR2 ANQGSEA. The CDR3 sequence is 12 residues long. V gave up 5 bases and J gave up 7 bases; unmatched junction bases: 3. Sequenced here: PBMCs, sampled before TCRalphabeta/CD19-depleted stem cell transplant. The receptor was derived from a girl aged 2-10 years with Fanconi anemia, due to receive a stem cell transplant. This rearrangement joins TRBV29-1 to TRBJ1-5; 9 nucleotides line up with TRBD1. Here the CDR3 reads CSVRDREQPQHF. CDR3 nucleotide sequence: TGCAGCGTTAGGGACAGGGAACAGCCCCAGCATTTT.